One and the same sample provided the 31 T cell receptor beta chains below, sequenced in a study of control samples from healthy donors and cancer patients. Sequencing used immunoSEQ multiplex PCR; TCRdb keeps in-frame clones, though not all of them. The top ten hold 0.92% of the sample, which has roughly 100,000 clones, roughly 90% seen once. The sequenced sample consisted of blood. The receptors shown here come from a woman in her thirties in good health.

The chain carries TRBV5-1 and TRBJ2-7; D is possibly TRBD1 (6 bases). The CDR3 consists of 15 residues. The germline V gene encodes CDR1 SGHRS and CDR2 YFSETQ. V was clipped by 3 bases and J by 0 bases, with 13 bases between them. For the CDR3, the DNA is TGCGCCAGCAGCTCGAATGACAGGACCTCCTACGAGCAGTACTTC. It yields the protein CASSSNDRTSYEQYF.

In this sample, this clone turned up once. The chain joins TRBV7-9 to TRBJ1-2; D gene ambiguous. V was shortened by 6 bases and J by 4 bases, with 15 bases between the two germline ends. The V gene's germline CDR1 is SEHNR and CDR2 FQNEAQ (reference sequence). This CDR3 region has 14 residues. The CDR3 protein is CASSPIRRPYGYTF. For the CDR3, the DNA is TGTGCCAGCAGTCCTATCCGGAGACCCTATGGCTACACCTTC.

The J gene is TRBJ1-2, the V gene TRBV28; TRBD1 is a possible D gene (6 bases). The V and J ends lost 8 bases and 2 bases respectively, with 15 bases between them. Germline CDR1 and CDR2: MDHEN and SYDVKM. CDR3 size: 14 residues. CDR3 bases: TGTGCCAGCCCCCCGGGACACATGAACTATGGCTACACCTTC. Protein: CASPPGHMNYGYTF.

This chain joins TRBV30 and TRBJ2-7; 7 nucleotides line up with TRBD1. Per germline, CDR1 GTSNPN and CDR2 SVGIG (reference sequence). CDR3 size: 14 residues. Trimming at V came to 0 bases and at J to 2 bases, leaving 4 bases not matched to a gene. CDR3: CAWSVGGSTYEQYF. DNA for the CDR3: TGTGCCTGGAGTGTAGGGGGCAGTACCTACGAGCAGTACTTC.

This sequence joins TRBV3-1 (or the pseudogene TRBV3-2) and TRBJ2-1; 11 bases agree with TRBD2. This CDR3 spans 16 amino acids. The J segment lost 9 bases and the V segment lost 2 bases, leaving 9 bases of the junction unmatched. Germline CDR1 and CDR2: LGHDT and YNNKEL (reference sequence). The CDR3 DNA reads TGTGCCAGCAGCCAAAGTAGCGGGAGGGAAGGGCGTGAGCAGTTCTTC. Amino acids: CASSQSSGREGREQFF.

The chain has TRBV28 and TRBJ2-7; a possible D gene is TRBD1 (6 bases). The CDR3 is made up of 16 amino acids. V lost 1 base, J lost 0 bases, and 13 bases lay in between. Germline lookup yields CDR1 MDHEN and CDR2 SYDVKM. DNA of the CDR3: TGTGCCAGCAGTTTATTCGCGACAGGACACTCCTACGAGCAGTACTTC. Translation gives CASSLFATGHSYEQYF. The variable domain in full, completed from reference TRBV28 and TRBJ2-7, reads DVKVTQSSRYLVKRTGEKVFLECVQDMDHENMFWYRQDPGLGLRLIYFSYDVKMKEKGDIPEGYSVSREKKERFSLILESASTNQTSMYLCASSLFATGHSYEQYFGPGTRLTVT.

This chain uses TRBV11-2 with TRBJ1-1; possibly TRBD1 for D (6 bases). CDR1 and CDR2 (germline): SGHAT, FQNNGV. The CDR3 sequence is 14 residues long. The ends were cut back, 3 bases at V and 1 base at J, with 9 bases in the middle. The CDR3 region is CASSFGRGNTEAFF. CDR3 DNA: TGTGCCAGCAGCTTCGGCAGGGGGAACACTGAAGCTTTCTTT.

V and J are TRBV7-2 and TRBJ2-5; D is perhaps TRBD1 (5 bases). V was trimmed by 5 bases and J by 4 bases, leaving 14 bases between them. From germline, CDR1 is SGHTA and CDR2 FQGNSA. The CDR3 sequence is 14 residues long. CDR3 residues: CASSLGQGTETQYF. The CDR3 DNA is TGTGCCAGCAGCCTAGGTCAGGGAACAGAGACCCAGTACTTC.

The gene calls are TRBV6-1 and TRBJ1-5; D perhaps matches TRBD1 (5 bases). The V gene's germline CDR1 is MNHNS and CDR2 SASEGT. The CDR3 consists of 18 residues. Trimming took 1 base from V and 4 from J, leaving 20 bases between them. The CDR3, as DNA: TGTGCCAGCAGTGAAGGAAGGAGGATGGGGAGGGGTAATCAGCCCCAGCATTTT. Protein sequence: CASSEGRRMGRGNQPQHF.

The chain is built from TRBV6-5 and TRBJ1-1; 7 positions match TRBD1. Per germline, CDR1 MNHEY and CDR2 SVGAGI. CDR3 length: 13 residues. The V segment lost 7 bases and the J segment 6 bases; nucleotides outside the gene matches: 8. CDR3 sequence: CASNRQGTPEAFF. The CDR3 DNA is TGTGCCAGCAACCGACAGGGTACCCCTGAAGCTTTCTTT.

The rearrangement links TRBV7-3 to TRBJ2-5; TRBD1 is a possible D gene (6 bases). Looked up from germline, CDR1 is SGHTA and CDR2 is FQGTGA. The V and J ends lost 3 bases and 4 bases respectively, with 15 bases between them. The CDR3 has 15 amino acids. CDR3 nucleotides: TGTGCCAGCAGCTTCGCCGGGACAAAAGGAGAGACCCAGTACTTC. This gives the protein CASSFAGTKGETQYF.

J is TRBJ1-2 and V is TRBV6-5, with 11 bases lining up with TRBD1. Trimming removed 5 bases from V and 7 bases from J; junction bases left unmatched: 9. Germline values: CDR1 MNHEY, CDR2 SVGAGI. The CDR3 sequence is 15 residues long. The CDR3 coding sequence is TGTGCCAGCAGTCCTTGGACAGGGGGCCGAAGTGGCTACACCTTC. This translates into CASSPWTGGRSGYTF.

The chain employs TRBV6-6 and TRBJ2-7, with D possibly being TRBD1 (6 bases). CDR3 length: 14 amino acids. The V gene lost 6 bases and the J gene lost 7 bases, with 19 bases spanning the gap. Germline-derived CDR1 and CDR2 are MNHNY and SVGAGI (reference sequence). CDR3 amino acids: CASSRDTSSWEQYF. CDR3 nucleotides: TGTGCCAGCAGCCGGGACACCTCTTCTTGGGAGCAGTACTTC.

CDR3 sequence: CASSLGLAGVSYEQYF. The DNA of the CDR3 is TGTGCCAGCAGCCTAGGACTAGCGGGAGTCTCCTACGAGCAGTACTTC. This rearrangement joins TRBV3-1 (or the pseudogene TRBV3-2) to TRBJ2-7, with 13 bases matching TRBD2. The CDR3 extends over 16 amino acids. Unmatched junction bases numbered 3, after V lost 4 bases and J lost 0 bases. CDR1 is LGHDT and CDR2 is YNNKEL in the germline V gene (reference sequence).

This clone was observed a handful of times. The chain couples TRBV29-1 to TRBJ1-2; no reliable D call. Trimming left V 7 bases short and J 4 bases short, with 13 bases between. The CDR3 runs to 12 residues. The germline CDR1 and CDR2 sequences are SQVTM and ANQGSEA. CDR3 sequence: CSGHKKGYGYTF. For the CDR3, the DNA is TGCAGCGGCCACAAGAAAGGCTATGGCTACACCTTC.

The V call is TRBV12-5, the J call TRBJ1-5; D perhaps matches TRBD1 (6 bases). The CDR3 is 15 residues long. CDR1 is LGHNT, CDR2 FRNRAP, per germline. Trimming shortened V by 4 bases and J by 4 bases, and 14 bases separated the two germline ends. CDR3 nucleotide sequence: TGTGCTAGTGGTTCCCCCAGCCAGGGGAATCAGCCCCAGCATTTT. As protein: CASGSPSQGNQPQHF.

The V and J genes are TRBV5-1 and TRBJ1-2, with 8 bases that match TRBD1. V shed 5 bases and J 2 bases; nucleotides not matched to a gene: 8. CDR1 SGHRS and CDR2 YFSETQ come from the germline V gene. CDR3 length: 15 amino acids. The CDR3 loop is CASRKSDRGNYGYTF. The CDR3 nucleotides read TGCGCCAGCAGAAAAAGTGACAGGGGAAACTATGGCTACACCTTC.

The CDR3 here is CASSSLRGQPDYGYTF. The CDR3 region has the DNA TGTGCCAGTAGTTCCCTCAGGGGCCAGCCGGACTATGGCTACACCTTC. V usage is TRBV19 and J usage is TRBJ1-2; TRBD1 might be the D (6 bases). Trimming cost V 5 bases and J 3 bases, with 19 bases left between them. Per the germline V gene, CDR1 is LNHDA and CDR2 is SQIVND (reference sequence). This CDR3 is 16 amino acids long.

V is TRBV5-4 and J is TRBJ1-1; the D gene is possibly TRBD1 (6 bases). Germline CDR1 and CDR2: SGHNT and YYREEE (reference sequence). The CDR3 has 16 residues. V shed 4 bases and J shed 0 bases, with 16 bases lying between them. The CDR3 reads CASSPPRGTMNTEAFF. The CDR3 nucleotides read TGTGCCAGCAGCCCCCCCAGGGGTACTATGAACACTGAAGCTTTCTTT.

This clone has only one observation. The chain couples TRBV7-9 to TRBJ1-2; perhaps TRBD1 as D (6 bases). Deletions cut 6 bases from V and 5 bases from J, with 19 bases between. CDR1 SEHNR and CDR2 FQNEAQ come from the germline V gene (reference sequence). CDR3 length: 15 amino acids. The DNA of the CDR3 is TGTGCCAGCAGTTTCTCCGGGGGCAGGCAGTATGGCTACACCTTC. It codes for CASSFSGGRQYGYTF.

This sequence joins TRBV6-5 and TRBJ2-6; 7 nucleotides match TRBD1. CDR3 size: 15 residues. The germline CDR1 and CDR2 sequences are MNHEY and SVGAGI. V lost 6 bases to trimming and J lost 2 bases; unmatched junction nucleotides: 4. CDR3 residues: CASRIDRAGANVLTF. CDR3 sequence (DNA): TGTGCCAGCAGAATCGACAGGGCTGGGGCCAACGTCCTGACTTTC.

The chain couples TRBV6-1 to TRBJ2-2; 7 bases fit TRBD1. Germline lookup yields CDR1 MNHNS and CDR2 SASEGT. V shed 2 bases, J shed 4 bases, and the junction held 16 bases outside the gene matches. The CDR3 loop spans 19 amino acids. The CDR3 DNA is TGTGCCAGCAGTGAACAGGGGGTTGCATTCCTCACCTCCACCGGGGAGCTGTTTTTT. This gives the protein CASSEQGVAFLTSTGELFF.

A word on this clone: A junction boundary mismatches the germline segment, possibly from a read error. The rearrangement uses TRBV7-9 and TRBJ1-1, with D maybe TRBD1 (5 bases). The CDR3 covers 13 residues. The V gene's germline CDR1 is SEHNR and CDR2 FQNEAQ (reference sequence). Written as DNA, the CDR3 is TGTGCCAGCAGCCTCCCCCAGGGAACTGGAGCTTTCTTT. The encoded protein is CASSLPQGTGAFF.

As for this clone: Additional DNA sequences in this sample encode the identical CDR3. The chain uses TRBV5-1 and TRBJ1-2; a possible D gene is TRBD1 (5 bases). The V end was cut by 1 base, the J end by 4 bases, with 8 bases between. The CDR3 length is 13 residues. CDR1 and CDR2 (germline): SGHRS, YFSETQ. CDR3 region: CASSLSGGYGYTF. The CDR3 bases are TGCGCCAGCAGCTTGTCGGGGGGCTATGGCTACACCTTC.

V is TRBV6-2 or TRBV6-3 and J is TRBJ1-5; tentatively, D is TRBD1 (6 bases). V lost 5 bases and J lost 3, with 14 bases in between. The germline V gene has CDR1 MNHEY and CDR2 SVGEGT. This CDR3 comprises 15 residues. CDR3 sequence (DNA): TGTGCCAGCAGTGGACAGTTGGGGGACAATCAGCCCCAGCATTTT. This encodes CASSGQLGDNQPQHF.

This clone occurred once. This rearrangement joins TRBV19 to TRBJ1-2, with D perhaps TRBD1 (5 bases). Trimming left V 10 bases short and J 7 bases short, with 16 bases between. Germline V gives CDR1 LNHDA, CDR2 SQIVND (reference sequence). This CDR3 comprises 12 residues. DNA of the CDR3: TGTGCCACCCTGTGGGGGGTTGGTGGCTACACCTTC. This codes for CATLWGVGGYTF.

This clone appeared a single time. The V call is TRBV5-1, the J call TRBJ1-1; tentatively, D is TRBD1 (5 bases). Germline assignment: CDR1 SGHRS and CDR2 YFSETQ. This CDR3 is 15 amino acids long. Trimming pared 1 base from V and 4 bases from J, leaving 14 bases between. The CDR3 region has the DNA TGCGCCAGCAGCTTGACCCAGGGTAGCGGCACTGAAGCTTTCTTT. This translates into CASSLTQGSGTEAFF. The whole variable domain, remainder taken from reference TRBV5-1 and TRBJ1-1, is KAGVTQTPRYLIKTRGQQVTLSCSPISGHRSVSWYQQTPGQGLQFLFEYFSETQRNKGNFPGRFSGRQFSNSRSEMNVSTLELGDSALYLCASSLTQGSGTEAFFGQGTRLTVV.

The chain is built from TRBV19 and TRBJ2-5; the D is unclear. This CDR3 spans 12 amino acids. Trimming removed 4 bases from V and 5 bases from J, with 8 bases in between. Germline-derived CDR1 and CDR2 are LNHDA and SQIVND (reference sequence). DNA for the CDR3: TGTGCCAGTAGTACCGGACGGGAGACCCAGTACTTC. This sequence encodes CASSTGRETQYF.

This chain joins TRBV24-1 and TRBJ2-1, with 9 nucleotides matching TRBD2. The CDR3 totals 15 residues. V shed 9 bases and J 2 bases; nucleotides not matched to a gene: 7. The germline gives CDR1 KGHDR, CDR2 SFDVKD. The CDR3: CATCSGGGAYNEQFF. The CDR3 DNA sequence: TGTGCCACCTGCAGTGGCGGGGGGGCCTACAATGAGCAGTTCTTC.

The chain combines TRBV6-5 with TRBJ1-1; possibly TRBD1 for D (5 bases). The CDR3 sequence is 13 residues long. Germline CDR1 reads MNHEY; CDR2 reads SVGAGI. The CDR3 loop reads CVGVGHPGTEAFF. The CDR3 DNA is TGTGTAGGGGTCGGACACCCTGGAACTGAAGCTTTCTTT.

V is TRBV3-1 (or the pseudogene TRBV3-2) and J is TRBJ2-1, with D perhaps TRBD1 (6 bases). CDR1 LGHDT and CDR2 YNNKEL come from the germline V gene (reference sequence). The V end lost 4 bases, the J end lost 2 bases, and 12 bases lay between the germline ends. The CDR3 contains 15 residues. The CDR3, as DNA: TGTGCCAGCAGCCCGATGGGGGCCCCCTACAATGAGCAGTTCTTC. It yields the protein CASSPMGAPYNEQFF.